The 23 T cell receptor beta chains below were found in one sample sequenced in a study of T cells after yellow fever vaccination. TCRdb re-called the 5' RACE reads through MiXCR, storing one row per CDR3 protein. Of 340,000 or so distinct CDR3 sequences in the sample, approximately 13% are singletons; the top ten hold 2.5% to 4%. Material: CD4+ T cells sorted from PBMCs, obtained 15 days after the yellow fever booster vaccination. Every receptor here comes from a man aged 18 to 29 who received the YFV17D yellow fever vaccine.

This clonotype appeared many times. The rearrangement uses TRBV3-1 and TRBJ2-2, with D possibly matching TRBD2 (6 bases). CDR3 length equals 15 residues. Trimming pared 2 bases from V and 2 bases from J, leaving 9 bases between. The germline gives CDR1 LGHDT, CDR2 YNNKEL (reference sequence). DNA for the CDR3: TGTGCCAGCAGCCAATGGGGGGTAAACACCGGGGAGCTGTTTTTT. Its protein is CASSQWGVNTGELFF.

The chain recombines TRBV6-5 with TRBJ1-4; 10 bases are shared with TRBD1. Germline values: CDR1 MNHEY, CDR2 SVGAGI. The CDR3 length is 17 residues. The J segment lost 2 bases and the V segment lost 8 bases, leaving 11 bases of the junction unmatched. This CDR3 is CASRRRTGGMTNEKLFF. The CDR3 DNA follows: TGTGCCAGCCGCCGTCGGACAGGGGGGATGACTAATGAAAAACTGTTTTTT.

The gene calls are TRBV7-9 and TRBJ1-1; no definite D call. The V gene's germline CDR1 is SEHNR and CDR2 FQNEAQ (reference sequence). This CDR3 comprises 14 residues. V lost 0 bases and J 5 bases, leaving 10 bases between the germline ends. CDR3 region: CASSLAALVTEAFF. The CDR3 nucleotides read TGTGCCAGCAGCTTAGCGGCCCTGGTTACTGAAGCTTTCTTT.

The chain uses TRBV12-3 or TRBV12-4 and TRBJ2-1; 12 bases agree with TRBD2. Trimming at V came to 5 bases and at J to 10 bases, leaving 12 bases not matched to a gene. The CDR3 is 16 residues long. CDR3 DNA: TGTGCCAGCAGTGCCCCGCTAGCGGGGGGGCCTAGGGAGCAGTTCTTC. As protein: CASSAPLAGGPREQFF.

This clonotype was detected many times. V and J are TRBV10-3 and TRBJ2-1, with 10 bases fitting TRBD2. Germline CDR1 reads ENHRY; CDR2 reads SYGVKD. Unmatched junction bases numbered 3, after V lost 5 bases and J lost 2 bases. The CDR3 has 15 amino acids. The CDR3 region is CAISSLAGAYNEQFF. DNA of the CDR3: TGTGCCATCAGTAGTCTAGCGGGGGCCTACAATGAGCAGTTCTTC.

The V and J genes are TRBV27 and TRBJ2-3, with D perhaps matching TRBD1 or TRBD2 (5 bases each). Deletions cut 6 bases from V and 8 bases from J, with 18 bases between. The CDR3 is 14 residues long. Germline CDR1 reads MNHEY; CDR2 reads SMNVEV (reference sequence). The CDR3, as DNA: TGTGCCAGCAGCCGGGACCGACTTTGGGGTACGCAGTATTTT. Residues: CASSRDRLWGTQYF.

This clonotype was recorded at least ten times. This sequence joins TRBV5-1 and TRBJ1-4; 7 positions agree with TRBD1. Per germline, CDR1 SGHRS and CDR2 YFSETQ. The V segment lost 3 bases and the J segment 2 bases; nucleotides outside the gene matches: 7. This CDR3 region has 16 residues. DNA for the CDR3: TGCGCCAGCAGCTCCCGACAGGGATCGACTAATGAAAAACTGTTTTTT. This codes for CASSSRQGSTNEKLFF.

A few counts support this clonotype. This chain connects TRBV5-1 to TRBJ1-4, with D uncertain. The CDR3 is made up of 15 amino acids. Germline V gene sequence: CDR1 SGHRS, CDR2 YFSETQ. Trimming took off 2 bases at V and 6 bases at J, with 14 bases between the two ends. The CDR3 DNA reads TGCGCCAGCAGCTTATCGCCCGTCGCATATGAAAAACTGTTTTTT. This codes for CASSLSPVAYEKLFF.

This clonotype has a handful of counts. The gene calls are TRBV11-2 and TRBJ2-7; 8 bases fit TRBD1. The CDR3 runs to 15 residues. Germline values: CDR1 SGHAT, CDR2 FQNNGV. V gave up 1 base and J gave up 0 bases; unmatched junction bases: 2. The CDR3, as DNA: TGTGCCAGCAGCTTAGGGGGACAGGACTCCTACGAGCAGTACGTC. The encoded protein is CASSLGGQDSYEQYV.

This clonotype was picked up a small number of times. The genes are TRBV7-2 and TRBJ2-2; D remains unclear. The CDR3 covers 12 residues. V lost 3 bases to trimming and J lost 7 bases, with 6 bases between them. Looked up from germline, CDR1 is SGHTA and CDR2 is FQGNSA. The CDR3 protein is CASSFILGELFF. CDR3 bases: TGTGCCAGCAGCTTCATTCTCGGGGAGCTGTTTTTT.

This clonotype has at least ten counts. CDR3 sequence reads: CASFPLTQETQYF. The DNA for the CDR3 is TGCGCCAGCTTTCCCCTGACGCAAGAGACCCAGTACTTC. This chain uses TRBV5-1 with TRBJ2-5; D not resolved. V was cut by 7 bases and J by 2 bases, with 12 bases left in between. The CDR3 loop spans 13 amino acids. Germline V lookup: CDR1 SGHRS, CDR2 YFSETQ.

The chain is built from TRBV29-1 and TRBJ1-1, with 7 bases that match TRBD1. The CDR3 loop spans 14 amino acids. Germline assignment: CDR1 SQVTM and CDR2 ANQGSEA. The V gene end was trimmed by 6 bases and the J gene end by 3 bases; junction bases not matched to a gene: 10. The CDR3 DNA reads TGCAGCGTGGGCGGGGGGACAGTTTACACTGAAGCTTTCTTT. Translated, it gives CSVGGGTVYTEAFF.

CDR3 in DNA: TGTGCCAGCAGTTACTCCCCTTACAATGAGCAGTTCTTC. It specifies CASSYSPYNEQFF. The rearrangement links TRBV6-5 to TRBJ2-1, with no clear D. V lost 0 bases to trimming and J lost 4 bases, with 4 bases between them. The CDR3 runs to 13 residues. Germline CDR1 and CDR2: MNHEY and SVGAGI.

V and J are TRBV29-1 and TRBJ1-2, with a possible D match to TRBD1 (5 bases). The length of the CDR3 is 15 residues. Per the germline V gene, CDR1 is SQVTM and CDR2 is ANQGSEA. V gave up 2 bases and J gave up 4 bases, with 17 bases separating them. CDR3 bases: TGCAGCGTTGAACCGCAGTTAGGGGAGGCCTATGGCTACACCTTC. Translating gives CSVEPQLGEAYGYTF.

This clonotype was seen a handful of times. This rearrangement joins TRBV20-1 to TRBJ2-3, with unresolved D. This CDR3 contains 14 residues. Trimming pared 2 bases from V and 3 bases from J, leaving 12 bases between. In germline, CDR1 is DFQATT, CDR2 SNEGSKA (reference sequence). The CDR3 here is CSARTGLSTDTQYF. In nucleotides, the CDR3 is TGCAGTGCTAGAACTGGGCTCAGTACAGATACGCAGTATTTT.

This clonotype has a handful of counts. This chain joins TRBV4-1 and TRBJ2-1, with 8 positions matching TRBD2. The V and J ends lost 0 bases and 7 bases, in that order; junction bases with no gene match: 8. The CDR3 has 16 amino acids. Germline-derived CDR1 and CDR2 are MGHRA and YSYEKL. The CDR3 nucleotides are TGCGCCAGCAGCCAAGAAAATAGCGGGGCCTTGAATGAGCAGTTCTTC. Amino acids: CASSQENSGALNEQFF.

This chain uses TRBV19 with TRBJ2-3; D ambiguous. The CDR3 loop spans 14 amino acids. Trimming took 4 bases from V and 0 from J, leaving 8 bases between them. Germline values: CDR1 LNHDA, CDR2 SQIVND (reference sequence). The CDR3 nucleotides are TGTGCCAGTAGTAATAGTCCCAGCACAGATACGCAGTATTTT. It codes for CASSNSPSTDTQYF.

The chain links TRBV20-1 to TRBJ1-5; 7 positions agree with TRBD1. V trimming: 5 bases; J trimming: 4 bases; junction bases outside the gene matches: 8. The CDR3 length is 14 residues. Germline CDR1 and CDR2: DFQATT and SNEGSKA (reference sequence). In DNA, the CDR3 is TGCAGTGCTCACCCAGGGGGGAGGAATCAGCCCCAGCATTTT. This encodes CSAHPGGRNQPQHF.

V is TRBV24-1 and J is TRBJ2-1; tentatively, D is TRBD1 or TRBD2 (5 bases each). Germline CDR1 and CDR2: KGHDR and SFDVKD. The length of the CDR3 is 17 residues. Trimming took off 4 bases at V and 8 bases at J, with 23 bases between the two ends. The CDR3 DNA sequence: TGTGCCACCAGTGACCGCATTGGCCGGGGCGGTAGGGATGAGCAGTTCTTC. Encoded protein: CATSDRIGRGGRDEQFF.

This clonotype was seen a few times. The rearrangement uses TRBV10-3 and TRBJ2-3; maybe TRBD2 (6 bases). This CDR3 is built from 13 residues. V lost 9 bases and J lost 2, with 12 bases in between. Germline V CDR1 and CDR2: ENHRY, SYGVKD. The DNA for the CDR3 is TGTGCCATAAAGACGGGAGCCACAGATACGCAGTATTTT. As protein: CAIKTGATDTQYF.

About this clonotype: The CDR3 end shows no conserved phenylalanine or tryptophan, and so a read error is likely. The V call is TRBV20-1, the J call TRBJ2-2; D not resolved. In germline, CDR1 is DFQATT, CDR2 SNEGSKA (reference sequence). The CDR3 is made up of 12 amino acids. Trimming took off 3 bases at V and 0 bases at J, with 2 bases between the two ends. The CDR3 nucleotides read TGCAGTGCTAGGTCGAACACCGGGGAGCTGTTTTTG. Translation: CSARSNTGELFL.

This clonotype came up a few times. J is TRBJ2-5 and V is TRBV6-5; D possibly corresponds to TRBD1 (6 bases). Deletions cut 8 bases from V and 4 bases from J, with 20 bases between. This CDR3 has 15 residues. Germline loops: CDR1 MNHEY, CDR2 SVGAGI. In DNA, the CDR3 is TGTGCCAGCTCCAATACCCCGAACAGGGTAGAGACCCAGTACTTC. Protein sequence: CASSNTPNRVETQYF.

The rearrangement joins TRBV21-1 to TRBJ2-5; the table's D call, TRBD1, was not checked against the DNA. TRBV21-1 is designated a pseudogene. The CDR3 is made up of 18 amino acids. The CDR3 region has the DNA TGTGCCAGCAGCAAAGATCTCCTGGGGGCTGACAACCAAGAGACCCAGTACTTC. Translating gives CASSKDLLGADNQETQYF.